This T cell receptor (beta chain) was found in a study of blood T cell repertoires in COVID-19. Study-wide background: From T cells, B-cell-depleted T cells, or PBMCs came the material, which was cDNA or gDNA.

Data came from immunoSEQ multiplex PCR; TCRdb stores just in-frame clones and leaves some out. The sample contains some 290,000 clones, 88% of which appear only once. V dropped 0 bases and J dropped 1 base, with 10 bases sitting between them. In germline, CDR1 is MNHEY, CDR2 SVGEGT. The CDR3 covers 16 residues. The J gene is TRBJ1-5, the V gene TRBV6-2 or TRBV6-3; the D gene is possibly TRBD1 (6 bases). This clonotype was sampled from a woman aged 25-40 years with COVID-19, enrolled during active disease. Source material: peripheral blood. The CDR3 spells CASSYSGRGSNQPQHF. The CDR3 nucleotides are TGTGCCAGCAGTTACTCAGGCAGGGGAAGCAATCAGCCCCAGCATTTT.